These 18 T cell receptor beta chains share one sample of origin, sequenced in a study of post-analysis software for immune sequencing data. The authors incorporated unique molecular identifiers into the TCR beta cDNA libraries. TCRdb recomputed calls from the PCR reads with MiXCR, one row per CDR3 protein. Seen here are about 160,000 distinct CDR3 sequences, around 34% observed once, and the top ten hold 25% to 35%. Sequenced material: blood, taken after autologous hematopoietic stem cell transplantation. The receptor source for this set is a girl aged 10 to 17 with multiple sclerosis.

The CDR3: CASRSGTANYGYTF. CDR3 coding DNA: TGTGCCAGCAGGTCCGGGACAGCTAACTATGGCTACACCTTC. The gene calls are TRBV28 and TRBJ1-2, with TRBD1 identical over 7 bases. This CDR3 is 14 amino acids long. Germline V lookup: CDR1 MDHEN, CDR2 SYDVKM. The junction had 4 bases not matched to a gene; V was cut back by 6 bases and J by 0 bases.

The rearrangement joins TRBV19 to TRBJ2-1; D remains unclear. V was trimmed by 5 bases and J by 5 bases, leaving 13 bases between them. Germline CDR1 LNHDA, CDR2 SQIVND (reference sequence). The CDR3 loop spans 14 amino acids. The CDR3 spells CASSHRTQNNEQFF. The CDR3 DNA reads TGTGCCAGTAGTCACCGGACCCAGAACAATGAGCAGTTCTTC.

This clonotype has more than one count but fewer than ten. This chain uses TRBV7-9 with TRBJ2-4, with D possibly matching TRBD2 (6 bases). The CDR3 consists of 16 residues. Germline assignment: CDR1 SEHNR and CDR2 FQNEAQ (reference sequence). The V end was cut by 5 bases, the J end by 0 bases, with 14 bases between. As DNA, the CDR3 is TGTGCCAGCAGCAGGAGGGATCACCTAGCCAAAAACATTCAGTACTTC. Translation gives CASSRRDHLAKNIQYF.

The CDR3 nucleotides are TGTGCCAGCAGTTCGGGACTGAGCTCCTACGAGCAGTACTTC. As protein: CASSSGLSSYEQYF. The V and J genes are TRBV6-5 and TRBJ2-7; maybe TRBD2 (6 bases). This CDR3 spans 14 amino acids. Trimming left V 4 bases short and J 0 bases short, with 10 bases between. The germline CDR1 and CDR2 sequences are MNHEY and SVGAGI.

The J gene is TRBJ2-5, the V gene TRBV6-5; no definite D call. Trimming took off 8 bases at V and 5 bases at J, with 9 bases between the two ends. CDR3 size: 11 residues. Germline V gene lookup returns CDR1 MNHEY and CDR2 SVGAGI. The CDR3 loop reads CASGLGETQYF. The CDR3, as DNA: TGTGCCAGCGGGTTAGGGGAGACCCAGTACTTC.

Turning to this clonotype: A much bigger clone sits one base away, suggesting this may be a read error. CDR3 residues: CSAETGLVSLREQFF. The CDR3 DNA is TGCAGTGCCGAAACGGGACTAGTTTCACTCCGTGAGCAGTTCTTC. The J gene is TRBJ2-1, the V gene TRBV20-1; TRBD2 aligns across 8 bases. Germline V gene sequence: CDR1 DFQATT, CDR2 SNEGSKA (reference sequence). V was clipped by 6 bases and J by 9 bases; unmatched bases: 16. The CDR3 contains 15 residues.

At least ten counts were recorded for this clonotype. The chain links TRBV29-1 to TRBJ2-3; D is ambiguous. Trimming shortened V by 1 base and J by 0 bases, and 5 bases separated the two germline ends. Germline CDR1 SQVTM, CDR2 ANQGSEA. The CDR3 spans 13 residues. The CDR3 loop reads CSVEAVSTDTQYF. Written as DNA, the CDR3 is TGCAGCGTTGAAGCAGTGAGCACAGATACGCAGTATTTT.

The CDR3 DNA follows: TGCGCCAGCAGCCAAGAAACCCCAGGGAACTATGGCTACACCTTC. As protein: CASSQETPGNYGYTF. The chain links TRBV4-1 to TRBJ1-2, with TRBD1 as a possible D gene (5 bases). CDR3 length: 15 amino acids. V lost 0 bases and J 2 bases, leaving 10 bases between the germline ends. Germline V CDR1 and CDR2: MGHRA, YSYEKL.

The rearrangement uses TRBV5-6 and TRBJ2-7; tentatively, D is TRBD2 (8 bases). The CDR3 is 15 residues long. From germline, CDR1 is SGHDT and CDR2 YYEEEE. The germline V and J ends were trimmed by 4 bases and 2 bases, with 16 bases remaining between them. CDR3 DNA sequence: TGTGCCAGCAGCGTAGGGGGCGGGGGGCCCTACGAGCAGTACTTC. Translating gives CASSVGGGGPYEQYF.

This clonotype was observed at least ten times. This chain joins TRBV7-6 and TRBJ2-3; the D gene could be TRBD1 or TRBD2 (5 bases each). Trimming pared 6 bases from V and 5 bases from J, leaving 15 bases between. Germline V CDR1 and CDR2: SGHVS, FNYEAQ. The CDR3 loop spans 14 amino acids. This CDR3 reads CASSAPGPQDTQYF. For the CDR3, the DNA is TGTGCCAGCAGTGCACCGGGACCCCAAGATACGCAGTATTTT.

The chain carries TRBV12-1 and TRBJ1-5; the table names TRBD1, a call not compared with the DNA. TRBV12-1 is a listed pseudogene. The CDR3 runs 16 residues. Here the CDR3 reads CASSRPTGPKVQPQHF. CDR3 in DNA: TGTGCCAGCAGCCGCCCGACAGGCCCCAAGGTTCAGCCCCAGCATTTT.

This clonotype occurred once. At one boundary the junction diverges from the germline segment, which might be a read error. The V call is TRBV7-6, the J call TRBJ2-2; 11 bases line up with TRBD2. The CDR3 is made up of 16 amino acids. From germline, CDR1 is SGHVS and CDR2 FNYEAQ. CDR3 DNA: TGTGCCAGCAGCTTAAATAGCGGGAGGGCCACCGGGGAGCGGTTTTTT. Translation: CASSLNSGRATGERFF.

V gene TRBV5-1 combines with J gene TRBJ2-7, with D possibly matching TRBD1 (5 bases). Deletions cut 3 bases from V and 5 bases from J, with 15 bases between. This CDR3 contains 14 residues. Germline assignment: CDR1 SGHRS and CDR2 YFSETQ. CDR3 in DNA: TGCGCCAGCAGCTCACAAGGTTCAGGGAACGAGCAGTACTTC. The encoded protein is CASSSQGSGNEQYF. Using reference TRBV5-1 and TRBJ2-7 for the parts outside the CDR3, the full variable domain is KAGVTQTPRYLIKTRGQQVTLSCSPISGHRSVSWYQQTPGQGLQFLFEYFSETQRNKGNFPGRFSGRQFSNSRSEMNVSTLELGDSALYLCASSSQGSGNEQYFGPGTRLTVT.

J is TRBJ1-3 and V is TRBV28, with 10 bases aligning to TRBD1. This CDR3 contains 16 residues. Germline loops: CDR1 MDHEN, CDR2 SYDVKM. Trimming at V came to 7 bases and at J to 2 bases, leaving 8 bases not matched to a gene. DNA for the CDR3: TGTGCCAGCACCAAGGACAGGGGGGTAGCTGGAAACACCATATATTTT. Protein product: CASTKDRGVAGNTIYF.

This clonotype has just a few counts. The CDR3 region has the DNA TGTGCCAGCAGGTACACTAGCGGCTCTCAAGAGACCCAGTACTTC. This gives the protein CASRYTSGSQETQYF. The chain combines TRBV7-2 with TRBJ2-5, with 8 bases matching TRBD2. In germline, CDR1 is SGHTA, CDR2 FQGNSA. The CDR3 length is 15 residues. Trimming took 6 bases from V and 2 from J; bases not matched to a gene: 8.

The chain links TRBV7-8 to TRBJ1-5, with 7 bases matching TRBD1. V shed 4 bases, J shed 4 bases, and the junction held 13 bases outside the gene matches. The germline gives CDR1 SGHVS, CDR2 FQNEAQ. The CDR3 loop spans 17 amino acids. CDR3 DNA sequence: TGTGCCAGCAGCTCATCGGGGACAGAAATACGGAATCAGCCCCAGCATTTT. Its translation is CASSSSGTEIRNQPQHF.

This clonotype was detected many times. CDR3 amino acids: CASSQGTGLAGPYEQYF. CDR3 in DNA: TGTGCCAGCAGCCAAGGAACAGGGCTAGCGGGACCCTACGAGCAGTACTTC. This sequence joins TRBV3-1 and TRBJ2-7; 9 bases line up with TRBD2. This CDR3 region has 17 residues. Germline-derived CDR1 and CDR2 are LGHDT and YNNKEL (reference sequence). The junction had 9 bases not matched to a gene; V was cut back by 1 base and J by 2 bases.

The rearrangement links TRBV6-2 or TRBV6-3 to TRBJ2-1, with 12 bases fitting TRBD2. The CDR3 length is 13 residues. V was pared by 10 bases and J by 8 bases, with 6 bases of the junction left unmatched. The germline V gene has CDR1 MNHEY and CDR2 SVGEGT. The CDR3 here is CAISSGREDEQFF. CDR3 nucleotides: TGTGCCATCTCTAGCGGGAGGGAGGATGAGCAGTTCTTC.